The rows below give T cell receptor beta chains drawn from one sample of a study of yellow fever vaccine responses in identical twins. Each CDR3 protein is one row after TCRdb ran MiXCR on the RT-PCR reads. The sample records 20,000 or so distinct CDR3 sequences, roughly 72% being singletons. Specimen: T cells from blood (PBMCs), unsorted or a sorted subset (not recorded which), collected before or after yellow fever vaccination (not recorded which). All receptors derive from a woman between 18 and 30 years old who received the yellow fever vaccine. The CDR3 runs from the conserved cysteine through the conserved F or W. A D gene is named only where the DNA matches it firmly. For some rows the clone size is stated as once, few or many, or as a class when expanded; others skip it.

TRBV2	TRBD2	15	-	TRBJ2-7	TGTGCCAGCAGTGAGTCTCTAGCGGGAGTATACGAGCAGTACTTC	CASSESLAGVYEQYF
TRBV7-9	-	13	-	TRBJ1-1	TGTGCCAGCAGCCCCAATGTTGGGACTGAAGCTTTCTTT	CASSPNVGTEAFF
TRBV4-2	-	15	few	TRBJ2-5	TGTGCCAGCAGCCAAGAGACTATTGCTCGAGAGACCCAGTACTTC	CASSQETIARETQYF
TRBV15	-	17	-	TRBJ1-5	TGTGCCACCAGCAACGGGACAACTGCTTATAGCAATCAGCCCCAGCATTTT	CATSNGTTAYSNQPQHF
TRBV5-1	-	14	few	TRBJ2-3	TGCGCCAGCAGCAATCGGGACAGCACAGATACGCAGTATTTT	CASSNRDSTDTQYF
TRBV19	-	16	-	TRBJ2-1	TGTGCCAGTAGTCTCCTCGGCTGGGGGGGGCACAATGAGCAGTTCTTC	CASSLLGWGGHNEQFF
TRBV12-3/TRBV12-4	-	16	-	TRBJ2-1	TGTGCCAGCAGTTTTGTAAGCTTCCTATCCTACAATGAGCAGTTCTTC	CASSFVSFLSYNEQFF
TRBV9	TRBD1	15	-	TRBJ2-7	TGTGCCAGCAGCGTAGACATTGGACAGGGGGTCGAGCAGTACTTC	CASSVDIGQGVEQYF
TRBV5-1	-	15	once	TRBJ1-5	TGCGCCAGCAGCTTGGTAGCGGGGGCAGATCAGCCCCAGCATTTT	CASSLVAGADQPQHF
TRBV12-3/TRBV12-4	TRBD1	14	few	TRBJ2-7	TGTGCCAGCAGTTTTGGGACAGGGGTCTACGAGCAGTACTTC	CASSFGTGVYEQYF
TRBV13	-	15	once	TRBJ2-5	TGTGCCAGCAGCTTCCAGGGGGGACAGCAAGAGACCCAGTACTTC	CASSFQGGQQETQYF
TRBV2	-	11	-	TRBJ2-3	TGTGCCAGCAGTGAAGTGGATACGCAGTATTTT	CASSEVDTQYF
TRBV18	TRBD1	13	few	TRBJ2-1	TGTGCCAGCTTAAGGGACAGGTGGGATGAGCAGTTCTTC	CASLRDRWDEQFF
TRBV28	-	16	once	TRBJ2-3	TGTGCCAGCAGTTTAGGCAGTTGGTTTGGCACAGATACGCAGTATTTT	CASSLGSWFGTDTQYF
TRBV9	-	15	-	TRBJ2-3	TGTGCCAGCAGCGTAGAAGGGGCAGGTACAGATACGCAGTATTTT	CASSVEGAGTDTQYF
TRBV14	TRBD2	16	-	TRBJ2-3	TGTGCCAGCAGCCCCCATTCTAGCGGGGACACAGATACGCAGTATTTT	CASSPHSSGDTDTQYF